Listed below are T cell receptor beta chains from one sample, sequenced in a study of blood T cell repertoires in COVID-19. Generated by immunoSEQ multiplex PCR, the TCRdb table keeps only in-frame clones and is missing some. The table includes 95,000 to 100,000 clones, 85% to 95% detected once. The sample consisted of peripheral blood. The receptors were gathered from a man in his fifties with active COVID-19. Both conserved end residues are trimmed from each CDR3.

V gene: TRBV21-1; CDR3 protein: AGLPCDGYT
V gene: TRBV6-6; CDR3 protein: ASSPHGTGGSDTQY
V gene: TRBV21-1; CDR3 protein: ASSAGLDTPTDTQY
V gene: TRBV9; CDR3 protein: ASSPGGALNQPQH
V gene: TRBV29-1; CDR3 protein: SVERQRGQETQY
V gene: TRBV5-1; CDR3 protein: ASSLATGGQETQY
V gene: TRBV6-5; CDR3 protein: ASSSTGGSSYEQY
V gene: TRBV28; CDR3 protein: ASSLGGNYGYT
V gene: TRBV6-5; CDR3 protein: ASRETGENYEQY
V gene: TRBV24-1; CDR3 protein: ATSEDRGRRETQY
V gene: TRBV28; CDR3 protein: ASSFTIGGGTDTQY
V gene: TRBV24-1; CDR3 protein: ATSETGLAGVTDTQY
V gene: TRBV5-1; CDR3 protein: ASSFTGSNIETQY
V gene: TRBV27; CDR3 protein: ASSLSQALQETQY
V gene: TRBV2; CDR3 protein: ASTARDLSYEQY
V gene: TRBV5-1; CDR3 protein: ASSPKTGAAEKLF
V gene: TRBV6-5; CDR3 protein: ASSYSGTGGSHTQY
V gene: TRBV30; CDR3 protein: AWSVFRTGGGNTIY
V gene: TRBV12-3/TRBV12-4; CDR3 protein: ASSLEPNEQF
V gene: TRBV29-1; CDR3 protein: SVGQGVNYGYT
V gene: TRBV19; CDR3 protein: ASSLRRGNQPQH
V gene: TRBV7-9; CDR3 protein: ASRTSGTDTQY
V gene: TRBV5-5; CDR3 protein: ASSWTGTGNNEQF
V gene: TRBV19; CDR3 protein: ASSSSLAGETGELF
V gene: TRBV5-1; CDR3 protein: ASSPQPIAGGGNEQF